This T cell receptor beta chain was retrieved from a study of blood T cells in healthy people across ages. Note on this clonotype: No antigen is known for it. One junction end disagrees with the germline gene, perhaps due to a read error.

Study-wide results and limits: Donor CMV infection status was unknown, possibly confounding age-related changes in expanded clonotypes.

Through a sample-barcoded 5' primer and a J-beta primer mix, a second PCR was run for 7 to 11 cycles. TCRdb recomputed calls from the 5' RACE reads with MiXCR, one row per CDR3 protein. The repertoire holds about 770,000 distinct CDR3 sequences, with 40% to 50% as singletons. This clonotype originated in a man between 60 and 70 years old in good health. Sequencing was done on a sample of blood.

The CDR3 sequence is CAGSSGQEDYGYTF. The CDR3 DNA reads TGTGCCGGCAGCTCCGGACAGGAAGACTATGGCTACACCTTC. The chain employs TRBV12-3 or TRBV12-4 and TRBJ1-2; TRBD1 matches at 7 bases. The CDR3 has 14 residues.